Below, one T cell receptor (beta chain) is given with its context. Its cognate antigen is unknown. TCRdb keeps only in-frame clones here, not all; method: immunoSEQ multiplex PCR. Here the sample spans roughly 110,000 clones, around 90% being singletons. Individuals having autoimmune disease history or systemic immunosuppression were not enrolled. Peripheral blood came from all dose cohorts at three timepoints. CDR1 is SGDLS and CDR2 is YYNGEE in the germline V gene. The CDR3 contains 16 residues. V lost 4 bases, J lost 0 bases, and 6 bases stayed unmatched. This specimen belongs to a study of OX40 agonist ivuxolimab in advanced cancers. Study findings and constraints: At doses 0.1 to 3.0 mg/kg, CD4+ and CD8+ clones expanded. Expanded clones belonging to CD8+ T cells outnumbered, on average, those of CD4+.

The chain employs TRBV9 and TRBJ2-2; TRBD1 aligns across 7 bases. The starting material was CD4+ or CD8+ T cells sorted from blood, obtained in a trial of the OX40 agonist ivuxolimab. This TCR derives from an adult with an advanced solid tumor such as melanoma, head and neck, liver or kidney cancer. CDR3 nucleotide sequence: TGTGCCAGCAGCCCCCCCGGGACAGCGAACACCGGGGAGCTGTTTTTT. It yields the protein CASSPPGTANTGELFF.